One sample yielded the 32 T cell receptor beta chains listed below, sequenced in a study of shared clonotypes between healthy human individuals. Some clones are missing from TCRdb's copy, which holds only in-frame ones; the method was immunoSEQ multiplex PCR. The data hold roughly 2 million clones, with approximately 94% observed a single time. The material sequenced was naive CD4+ T cells sorted from blood. Subset denoted: CD45RA+ positively selected. These receptors all come from a man younger than 35 in good health.

The chain uses TRBV6-1 and TRBJ2-7; D is possibly TRBD1 or TRBD2 (5 bases each). Trimming shortened V by 0 bases and J by 6 bases, and 12 bases separated the two germline ends. The CDR3 loop spans 14 amino acids. CDR1 MNHNS and CDR2 SASEGT come from the germline V gene. This chain's CDR3 is CASSEAYGTAEQYF. The CDR3 DNA is TGTGCCAGCAGTGAAGCATACGGGACGGCCGAGCAGTACTTC.

The rearrangement uses TRBV11-2 and TRBJ2-2; a weak D match, TRBD2 (5 bases). Germline V gives CDR1 SGHAT, CDR2 FQNNGV. Trimming pared 4 bases from V and 1 base from J, leaving 10 bases between. This CDR3 is 15 amino acids long. The DNA of the CDR3 is TGTGCCAGCAGCTCCGGACTTAGGAACACCGGGGAGCTGTTTTTT. Amino acids: CASSSGLRNTGELFF.

This clone came up once. This chain joins TRBV4-1 and TRBJ1-4, with TRBD1 as a possible D gene (5 bases). The V end lost 1 base, the J end lost 0 bases, and 15 bases lay between the germline ends. This CDR3 has 18 residues. Germline CDR1 MGHRA, CDR2 YSYEKL. Here the CDR3 DNA reads TGCGCCAGCAGCCAAGGGGAGACAGTATTTGCAACTAATGAAAAACTGTTTTTT. As protein: CASSQGETVFATNEKLFF.

The J gene is TRBJ2-2, the V gene TRBV5-4; TRBD1 is a possible D gene (5 bases). V was cut by 4 bases and J by 3 bases, with 13 bases left in between. The CDR3 runs 15 residues. The V gene's germline CDR1 is SGHNT and CDR2 YYREEE (reference sequence). CDR3 sequence (DNA): TGTGCCAGCAGCACCAGGGCAAAAGACACCGGGGAGCTGTTTTTT. Translating it yields CASSTRAKDTGELFF.

The CDR3 region is CASSLVHREGDEQYF. In nucleotides, the CDR3 is TGTGCCAGCAGCTTAGTTCACAGGGAGGGCGACGAGCAGTACTTC. The chain recombines TRBV11-2 with TRBJ2-7; maybe TRBD2 (7 bases). With 1 base removed from V and 5 bases from J, the gap between germline ends came to 15 bases. The CDR3 has 15 amino acids. CDR1 is SGHAT and CDR2 is FQNNGV in the germline V gene. Looking up the rest from reference TRBV11-2 and TRBJ2-7 gives the full variable domain: EAGVAQSPRYKIIEKRQSVAFWCNPISGHATLYWYQQILGQGPKLLIQFQNNGVVDDSQLPKDRFSAERLKGVDSTLKIQPAKLEDSAVYLCASSLVHREGDEQYFGPGTRLTVT.

This clone was found once. This rearrangement joins TRBV15 to TRBJ2-5; 9 bases fit TRBD1. The CDR3 spans 15 residues. CDR1 and CDR2 (germline): LNHNV, YYDKDF (reference sequence). With 6 bases clipped from V and 5 bases from J, the junction kept 10 bases outside the gene matches. The CDR3 loop reads CATSSRSGTGETQYF. The CDR3 region has the DNA TGTGCCACCAGTTCTCGCTCCGGGACAGGGGAGACCCAGTACTTC.

V is TRBV29-1 and J is TRBJ1-2; 8 bases fit TRBD1. The germline gives CDR1 SQVTM, CDR2 ANQGSEA. The ends lost 7 bases at V and 4 bases at J; junction bases unmatched: 5. There are 12 residues in the CDR3. CDR3 sequence reads: CSGRTGTYGYTF. The CDR3 DNA reads TGCAGCGGGAGGACAGGGACCTATGGCTACACCTTC.

The gene calls are TRBV29-1 and TRBJ1-1; D gene uncertain. The ends were cut back, 6 bases at V and 1 base at J, with 12 bases in the middle. This CDR3 comprises 13 residues. The germline V gene encodes CDR1 SQVTM and CDR2 ANQGSEA. The CDR3, as DNA: TGCAGCGTCGGGTATTCAGGGAACACTGAAGCTTTCTTT. It is translated as CSVGYSGNTEAFF.

V gene TRBV19 combines with J gene TRBJ2-7, with D uncertain. The CDR3 sequence is 15 residues long. V lost 2 bases to trimming and J lost 0 bases, with 11 bases between them. In germline, CDR1 is LNHDA, CDR2 SQIVND (reference sequence). The CDR3 nucleotides read TGTGCCAGTAGTATACAGGTTCCTCGCTCCTACGAGCAGTACTTC. Protein: CASSIQVPRSYEQYF.

This clone was counted once. The sample contains more than one DNA sequence encoding this CDR3. V usage is TRBV4-3 and J usage is TRBJ2-3; no firm D call. Between the trimmed V and J ends, which lost 0 bases and 0 bases, there was a span of 4 bases. This CDR3 comprises 14 residues. Germline-derived CDR1 and CDR2 are LGHNA and YSLEER. The CDR3 protein is CASSQDPSTDTQYF. The CDR3 bases are TGCGCCAGCAGCCAAGACCCCAGCACAGATACGCAGTATTTT.

V and J are TRBV27 and TRBJ2-4, with 9 bases fitting TRBD2. Germline trimming cut 6 bases from V and 7 bases from J; bases unmatched to any gene: 13. The CDR3 consists of 16 residues. Per germline, CDR1 MNHEY and CDR2 SMNVEV (reference sequence). The CDR3 DNA follows: TGTGCCAGCAGGCGAGCAGTAGCGGGGGCGGAGAACATTCAGTACTTC. It is translated as CASRRAVAGAENIQYF.

This clone was detected a few times. Other nucleotide sequences from this sample produce the same CDR3. The rearrangement uses TRBV5-1 and TRBJ1-6; D is perhaps TRBD1 (5 bases). Trimming left V 0 bases short and J 5 bases short, with 6 bases between. Germline V lookup: CDR1 SGHRS, CDR2 YFSETQ. CDR3 size: 14 residues. The CDR3 nucleotides read TGCGCCAGCAGCTTGGCAGGGAATAATTCACCCCTCCACTTT. Its translation: CASSLAGNNSPLHF.

The chain joins TRBV10-1 to TRBJ2-2; 9 nucleotides agree with TRBD2. The CDR3 is made up of 15 amino acids. The junction had 8 bases not matched to a gene; V was cut back by 6 bases and J by 6 bases. Germline V gene data show CDR1 as WNHNN and CDR2 as SYGVQD (reference sequence). The CDR3 sequence is CASSPSGAGAGELFF. CDR3 in DNA: TGCGCCAGCAGCCCTAGCGGGGCGGGGGCCGGGGAGCTGTTTTTT.

The chain couples TRBV6-1 to TRBJ1-4; D is perhaps TRBD1 (5 bases). V was trimmed by 2 bases and J by 4 bases, leaving 11 bases between them. This CDR3 spans 15 amino acids. CDR1 is MNHNS and CDR2 is SASEGT in the germline V gene. The DNA for the CDR3 is TGTGCCAGCAGTGAAACCGGGGCTTTTAATGAAAAACTGTTTTTT. Its protein is CASSETGAFNEKLFF.

The chain is built from TRBV20-1 and TRBJ1-5, with TRBD1 matching 7 bases. This CDR3 comprises 11 residues. V lost 6 bases to trimming and J lost 11 bases; unmatched junction nucleotides: 7. Looked up from germline, CDR1 is DFQATT and CDR2 is SNEGSKA (reference sequence). The CDR3 here is CSAFRGASQHF. The CDR3 DNA follows: TGCAGTGCCTTCAGGGGGGCTTCCCAGCATTTT.

Notes on this clone: Other DNA sequences from this sample encode an identical CDR3 as well. The chain joins TRBV5-1 to TRBJ2-3; no firm D call. CDR1 SGHRS and CDR2 YFSETQ come from the germline V gene. This CDR3 has 14 amino acids. V was cut by 0 bases and J by 4 bases, with 9 bases left in between. The CDR3 DNA follows: TGCGCCAGCAGCTTGGGAACCAGCCCAGATACGCAGTATTTT. It translates to CASSLGTSPDTQYF.

V is TRBV21-1 and J is TRBJ1-6. TRBV21-1 is termed a pseudogene. CDR3 length: 21 amino acids. CDR3 nucleotides: TGTGCCAGCAGCAAAGAGTTCCGGACGGATTTTCTTAGCTCCTATAATTCACCCCTCCACTTT. Encoded protein: CASSKEFRTDFLSSYNSPLHF.

This chain joins TRBV6-7 and TRBJ1-1, with D maybe TRBD1 (5 bases). TRBV6-7 is an open reading frame whose function is uncertain. This CDR3 has 21 residues. The V and J ends lost 0 bases and 4 bases respectively, with 30 bases between them. The CDR3 loop reads CASSYSSFSPFPWGSITEAFF. The CDR3 coding sequence is TGTGCCAGCAGTTACTCGTCGTTTTCCCCTTTCCCATGGGGGTCGATCACTGAAGCTTTCTTT.

The V call is TRBV5-8, the J call TRBJ2-1, with D unresolved. Trimming stripped 1 base from V and 4 bases from J, with 9 bases between. The CDR3 has 14 amino acids. Germline V gene data show CDR1 as SGHTS and CDR2 as YDEGEE. The CDR3 DNA follows: TGTGCCAGCAGCTTGTACGACCTTTACAATGAGCAGTTCTTC. This encodes CASSLYDLYNEQFF.

The chain joins TRBV23-1 to TRBJ2-7, with 7 positions matching TRBD1. TRBV23-1 is identified as an open reading frame with a role that is uncertain. This CDR3 region has 16 residues. Losses at the gene ends were 10 bases for V and 3 bases for J; bases not matched to a gene: 18. The CDR3 sequence is CAILLGAGGFIYEQYF. CDR3 coding DNA: TGCGCCATTCTGCTGGGAGCAGGGGGATTTATCTACGAGCAGTACTTC.

The gene calls are TRBV28 and TRBJ1-2; 9 positions agree with TRBD1. Germline V CDR1 and CDR2: MDHEN, SYDVKM. CDR3 size: 15 residues. The V segment lost 2 bases and the J segment 2 bases; nucleotides outside the gene matches: 3. The CDR3 is CASSLNRGHNYGYTF. CDR3 bases: TGTGCCAGCAGTTTAAACAGGGGGCACAACTATGGCTACACCTTC.

The chain links TRBV6-1 to TRBJ2-4; no clear D gene. In germline, CDR1 is MNHNS, CDR2 SASEGT. Trimming pared 4 bases from V and 0 bases from J, leaving 10 bases between. CDR3 length: 15 amino acids. The CDR3 is CASSGGSVAKNIQYF. The CDR3, as DNA: TGTGCCAGCAGTGGGGGTTCGGTAGCCAAAAACATTCAGTACTTC.

With regard to this clone: Other DNA sequences in the same sample also yield this CDR3. This rearrangement joins TRBV27 to TRBJ2-7, with TRBD2 as a possible D gene (5 bases). The CDR3 length is 15 residues. V was shortened by 2 bases and J by 2 bases, with 13 bases between the two germline ends. From germline, CDR1 is MNHEY and CDR2 SMNVEV (reference sequence). CDR3 in amino acids: CASSLEAGGTYEQYF. CDR3 nucleotides: TGTGCCAGCAGTTTAGAGGCGGGCGGAACCTACGAGCAGTACTTC.

Comments on this clone: In the same sample, other DNA sequences code for this CDR3. The chain recombines TRBV5-1 with TRBJ2-6; D is undetermined. Germline CDR1 reads SGHRS; CDR2 reads YFSETQ. The CDR3 totals 15 residues. Trimming removed 0 bases from V and 1 base from J, with 5 bases in between. In DNA form, the CDR3 reads TGCGCCAGCAGCTTGGCAGAGTCTGGGGCCAACGTCCTGACTTTC. It yields the protein CASSLAESGANVLTF. The full variable domain, with the rest looked up from reference TRBV5-1 and TRBJ2-6, is KAGVTQTPRYLIKTRGQQVTLSCSPISGHRSVSWYQQTPGQGLQFLFEYFSETQRNKGNFPGRFSGRQFSNSRSEMNVSTLELGDSALYLCASSLAESGANVLTFGAGSRLTVL.

The rearrangement links TRBV9 to TRBJ2-6; no clear D. Germline V CDR1 and CDR2: SGDLS, YYNGEE. V dropped 4 bases and J dropped 0 bases, with 8 bases sitting between them. This CDR3 is 15 amino acids long. CDR3 nucleotides: TGTGCCAGCAGCCATTCAATCTCTGGGGCCAACGTCCTGACTTTC. Protein: CASSHSISGANVLTF.

The rearrangement joins TRBV11-2 to TRBJ1-2; unclear D gene. CDR1 is SGHAT and CDR2 is FQNNGV in the germline V gene. V gave up 0 bases and J gave up 3 bases, with 5 bases separating them. This CDR3 contains 13 residues. In DNA form, the CDR3 reads TGTGCCAGCAGCTTAGACAGACACTATGGCTACACCTTC. It is translated as CASSLDRHYGYTF.

V usage is TRBV7-2 and J usage is TRBJ2-4; D could derive from TRBD1 or TRBD2 (7 bases each). V lost 1 base to trimming and J lost 3 bases, with 13 bases between them. CDR3 length equals 16 residues. CDR1 and CDR2 from the germline V gene are SGHTA and FQGNSA. The CDR3, as DNA: TGTGCCAGCAGCTTAGACAGGGGAGGGGGCAAAAACATTCAGTACTTC. This sequence encodes CASSLDRGGGKNIQYF.

Turning to this clone: Other nucleotide sequences in the sample specify the same CDR3. The chain uses TRBV5-1 and TRBJ2-3, with 8 bases identical to TRBD2. This CDR3 has 14 residues. CDR1 and CDR2 from the germline V gene are SGHRS and YFSETQ. V was pared by 2 bases and J by 1 base, with 0 bases of the junction left unmatched. The CDR3 sequence: CASSLAGGTDTQYF. The CDR3 bases are TGCGCCAGCAGCTTAGCGGGGGGCACAGATACGCAGTATTTT.

In DNA form, the CDR3 reads TGCGCCAGCAGCTCCCCAGGGGGCACTGAAGCTTTCTTT. Its protein is CASSSPGGTEAFF. The chain joins TRBV10-2 to TRBJ1-1; 7 positions match TRBD1. Germline CDR1 and CDR2: WSHSY and SAAADI. This CDR3 is built from 13 residues. V trimming: 6 bases; J trimming: 4 bases; junction bases outside the gene matches: 5.

This chain uses TRBV27 with TRBJ2-2, with 8 bases fitting TRBD2. The CDR3 extends over 16 amino acids. Germline V gene data show CDR1 as MNHEY and CDR2 as SMNVEV (reference sequence). The junction had 7 bases not matched to a gene; V was cut back by 3 bases and J by 4 bases. The CDR3 DNA reads as TGTGCCAGCAGTTTTAGTAGCGGGGAAGTCACCGGGGAGCTGTTTTTT. It is translated as CASSFSSGEVTGELFF.

The chain employs TRBV15 and TRBJ1-6; D remains ambiguous. This CDR3 has 17 residues. CDR1 is LNHNV and CDR2 is YYDKDF in the germline V gene (reference sequence). V was pared by 1 base and J by 7 bases, with 17 bases between. The CDR3 is CATSRGFVEDLNSPLHF. CDR3 nucleotide sequence: TGTGCCACCAGCAGAGGCTTTGTCGAGGACCTAAATTCACCCCTCCACTTT.

Of note for this clone: The identical CDR3 is also encoded by other nucleotide sequences in the sample. V usage is TRBV18 and J usage is TRBJ2-1; 10 nucleotides agree with TRBD2. CDR1 is KGHSH and CDR2 is LQKENI in the germline V gene. The trim removed 2 bases at V and 7 bases at J, leaving 5 bases unmatched. This CDR3 has 15 amino acids. This CDR3 reads CASSPGASGSNEQFF. The CDR3 DNA reads TGTGCCAGCTCACCAGGGGCTAGCGGGAGTAATGAGCAGTTCTTC.